These 13 T cell receptor beta chains were all obtained from the same sample, sequenced in a study of spatial heterogeneity in lung cancer. TCRdb ran MiXCR on the 5' RACE reads and lists one entry per CDR3 protein. Of about 47,000 distinct CDR3 sequences in the sample, about 11% were seen once. Noted time point: sample taken at primary tumor resection. The input material, whole RNA from tumor, nontumor lung or frozen PBMC, was sequenced unsorted. Source: PBMCs, taken at surgery. Every receptor here comes from a female donor with early-stage non-small cell lung cancer.

V gene TRBV6-1 combines with J gene TRBJ2-3; no clear D gene. This CDR3 contains 11 residues. The germline V gene encodes CDR1 MNHNS and CDR2 SASEGT. Trimming cost V 5 bases and J 6 bases, with 6 bases left between them. CDR3 amino acids: CASSSVDTQYF. CDR3 DNA: TGTGCCAGCAGTTCGGTCGATACGCAGTATTTT.

Only a few counts were recorded for this clonotype. The chain joins TRBV18 to TRBJ2-3, with D uncertain. CDR3 length: 16 amino acids. V lost 8 bases to trimming and J lost 0 bases, with 18 bases between them. Per the germline V gene, CDR1 is KGHSH and CDR2 is LQKENI. The CDR3 bases are TGTGCCAGCGCCCTACTATCTCTCAAAAGCACAGATACGCAGTATTTT. Its translation: CASALLSLKSTDTQYF.

There are many counts of this clonotype. V gene TRBV7-9 combines with J gene TRBJ2-7, with D perhaps matching TRBD2 (6 bases). V was cut by 2 bases and J by 6 bases, with 8 bases left in between. The CDR3 extends over 12 amino acids. Per the germline V gene, CDR1 is SEHNR and CDR2 is FQNEAQ (reference sequence). The DNA of the CDR3 is TGTGCCAGCAGCTTAATAGCGGCCGAGCAGTACTTC. It yields the protein CASSLIAAEQYF. The full variable domain, in which reference TRBV7-9 and TRBJ2-7 provide the parts outside the CDR3, is DTGVSQNPRHKITKRGQNVTFRCDPISEHNRLYWYRQTLGQGPEFLTYFQNEAQLEKSRLLSDRFSAERPKGSFSTLEIQRTEQGDSAMYLCASSLIAAEQYFGPGTRLTVT.

This rearrangement joins TRBV7-9 to TRBJ2-7; a weak D match, TRBD1 (6 bases). Trimming left V 6 bases short and J 2 bases short, with 11 bases between. Germline V CDR1 and CDR2: SEHNR, FQNEAQ (reference sequence). The length of the CDR3 is 13 residues. CDR3 protein: CASRQDRTYEQYF. CDR3 coding DNA: TGTGCCAGCAGGCAGGACAGAACCTACGAGCAGTACTTC.

There are many counts of this clonotype. This chain connects TRBV6-6 to TRBJ2-7; D is unresolved. The CDR3 totals 12 residues. With 4 bases removed from V and 0 bases from J, the gap between germline ends came to 4 bases. The germline CDR1 and CDR2 sequences are MNHNY and SVGAGI (reference sequence). CDR3 bases: TGTGCCAGCAGTTTTAGCTCCTACGAGCAGTACTTC. It translates to CASSFSSYEQYF.

V gene TRBV6-6 combines with J gene TRBJ1-1; D ambiguous. CDR3 size: 12 residues. Germline V gene sequence: CDR1 MNHNY, CDR2 SVGAGI (reference sequence). V dropped 2 bases and J dropped 8 bases, with 9 bases sitting between them. CDR3 nucleotides: TGTGCCAGCAGTTACGTAGCGGGAGAAGCTTTCTTT. Its protein product is CASSYVAGEAFF.

This clonotype came up a few times. The V call is TRBV29-1, the J call TRBJ2-4, with D maybe TRBD2 (5 bases). Trimming pared 7 bases from V and 4 bases from J, leaving 11 bases between. This CDR3 region has 12 residues. Germline V gives CDR1 SQVTM, CDR2 ANQGSEA. CDR3 coding DNA: TGCAGCGCGAGGGAGTCTAAAAACATTCAGTACTTC. It yields the protein CSARESKNIQYF. The whole variable domain, filled in from reference TRBV29-1 and TRBJ2-4, reads SAVISQKPSRDICQRGTSLTIQCQVDSQVTMMFWYRQQPGQSLTLIATANQGSEATYESGFVIDKFPISRPNLTFSTLTVSNMSPEDSSIYLCSARESKNIQYFGAGTRLSVL.

The J gene is TRBJ2-5, the V gene TRBV6-1; weak D call: TRBD1 (5 bases). The CDR3 sequence is 14 residues long. Trimming took off 2 bases at V and 7 bases at J, with 14 bases between the two ends. Germline assignment: CDR1 MNHNS and CDR2 SASEGT. For the CDR3, the DNA is TGTGCCAGCAGTGAACGGGCAGGGTCAATGACCCAGTACTTC. Residues: CASSERAGSMTQYF.

The chain employs TRBV10-3 and TRBJ1-1; D possibly corresponds to TRBD1 (6 bases). The V and J ends lost 11 bases and 3 bases respectively, with 28 bases between them. This CDR3 spans 17 amino acids. The germline V gene encodes CDR1 ENHRY and CDR2 SYGVKD. In nucleotides, the CDR3 is TGTGCCGCCCGCCCGGGGCCGGAGGGGGTATGGGACACTGAAGCTTTCTTT. As protein: CAARPGPEGVWDTEAFF.

This clonotype was counted at least ten times. This chain uses TRBV4-2 with TRBJ2-7; a possible D gene is TRBD1 (6 bases). Germline V gives CDR1 LGHNA, CDR2 YNFKEQ. The CDR3 sequence is 14 residues long. The V gene lost 3 bases and the J gene lost 4 bases, with 13 bases spanning the gap. In nucleotides, the CDR3 is TGTGCCAGCAGCCAGACGACAGGCCCATACGAGCAGTACTTC. This gives the protein CASSQTTGPYEQYF.

The sample holds a few counts of this clonotype. V is TRBV7-6 and J is TRBJ1-1; D might be TRBD1 (6 bases). The ends were cut back, 3 bases at V and 1 base at J, with 12 bases in the middle. Germline V lookup: CDR1 SGHVS, CDR2 FNYEAQ. This CDR3 has 15 amino acids. The CDR3 bases are TGTGCCAGCAGCTTTAATACAGGGAAGAACACTGAAGCTTTCTTT. It yields the protein CASSFNTGKNTEAFF. The full variable domain, its missing parts supplied by reference TRBV7-6 and TRBJ1-1, is GAGVSQSPRYKVTKRGQDVALRCDPISGHVSLYWYRQALGQGPEFLTYFNYEAQQDKSGLPNDRFSAERPEGSISTLTIQRTEQRDSAMYRCASSFNTGKNTEAFFGQGTRLTVV.

The genes are TRBV19 and TRBJ1-1; D is unresolved. Germline CDR1 is LNHDA and CDR2 is SQIVND (reference sequence). V lost 3 bases, J lost 1 base, and 12 bases lay in between. The CDR3 loop spans 15 amino acids. The CDR3 bases are TGTGCCAGTAGTATCGAGGGAAGCAAGAACACTGAAGCTTTCTTT. This sequence encodes CASSIEGSKNTEAFF. The whole variable domain, filled in from reference TRBV19 and TRBJ1-1, reads DGGITQSPKYLFRKEGQNVTLSCEQNLNHDAMYWYRQDPGQGLRLIYYSQIVNDFQKGDIAEGYSVSREKKESFPLTVTSAQKNPTAFYLCASSIEGSKNTEAFFGQGTRLTVV.

The J gene is TRBJ1-2, the V gene TRBV5-1; the D gene is possibly TRBD1 (5 bases). Germline CDR1 is SGHRS and CDR2 is YFSETQ. The CDR3 has 14 residues. Trimming removed 4 bases from V and 3 bases from J, with 13 bases in between. The CDR3 bases are TGCGCCAGCAGCCCGATGCCGGGGGACTATGGCTACACCTTC. This sequence encodes CASSPMPGDYGYTF.